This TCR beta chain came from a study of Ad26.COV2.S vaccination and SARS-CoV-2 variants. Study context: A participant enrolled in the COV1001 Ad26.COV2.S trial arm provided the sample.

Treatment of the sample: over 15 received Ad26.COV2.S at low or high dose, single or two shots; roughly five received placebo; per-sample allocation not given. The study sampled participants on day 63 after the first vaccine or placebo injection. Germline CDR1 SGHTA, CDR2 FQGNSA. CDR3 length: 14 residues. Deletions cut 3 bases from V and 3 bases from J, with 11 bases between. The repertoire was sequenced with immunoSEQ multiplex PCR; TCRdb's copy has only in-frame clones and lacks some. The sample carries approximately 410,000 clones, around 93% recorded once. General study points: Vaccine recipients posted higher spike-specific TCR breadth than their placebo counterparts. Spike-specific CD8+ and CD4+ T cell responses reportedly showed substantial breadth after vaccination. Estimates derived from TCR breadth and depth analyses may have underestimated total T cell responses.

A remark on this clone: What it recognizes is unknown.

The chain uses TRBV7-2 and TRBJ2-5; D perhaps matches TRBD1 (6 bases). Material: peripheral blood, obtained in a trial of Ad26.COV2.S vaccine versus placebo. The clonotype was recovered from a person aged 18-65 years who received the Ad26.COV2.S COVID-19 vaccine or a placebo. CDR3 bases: TGTGCCAGCAGCTTTTGGACAGCCAAAGAGACCCAGTACTTC. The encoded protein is CASSFWTAKETQYF.